The T cell receptor (beta chain) under discussion was sequenced for a study of blood T cell repertoires in COVID-19. Trimming at V came to 0 bases and at J to 6 bases, leaving 16 bases not matched to a gene. Germline CDR1 is LGHDT and CDR2 is YNNKEL (reference sequence). The CDR3 sequence is 19 residues long. Ages ranged from roughly 18 to 100 years, with residence in some 25 US areas. Authors' data handling: Estimation of nucleated cell counts relied on the amplification of reference gene primers. TCRdb's table, derived via immunoSEQ multiplex PCR, lists solely in-frame clones and lacks some. V and J calls and clone size are copied from that table; D and trimming were computed from the DNA. The sample contains about 440,000 clones, 90% of which appear only once.

The sequence was collected from a man between 18 and 35 years old who had recovered from COVID-19. Sequences were obtained from PBMCs or T cells enriched from blood (not recorded which). This chain connects TRBV3-1 (or the pseudogene TRBV3-2) to TRBJ2-1; 8 positions match TRBD2. CDR3 sequence: CASSQDLLESGRNGNEQFF. In nucleotides, the CDR3 is TGTGCCAGCAGCCAAGATTTGTTGGAAAGCGGGAGAAACGGCAATGAGCAGTTCTTC.